This T cell receptor (beta chain) came from a study of post-analysis software for immune sequencing data. Unique molecular identifiers had been added to the TCR beta cDNA libraries. A population of 1 to 10 million T cells gave rise to about half a million cDNA molecules. TCRdb re-called the PCR reads through MiXCR, storing one row per CDR3 protein. The table has 350,000 to 450,000 distinct CDR3 sequences, roughly 35% seen once. With 1 base clipped from V and 2 bases from J, the junction kept 3 bases outside the gene matches. Germline CDR1 DFQATT, CDR2 SNEGSKA (reference sequence). The CDR3 runs to 15 residues. Turning to this clonotype: Its antigen is not identified.

Study findings and constraints: F measure clustering grouped samples strongly by preparation batch. Comparison of patients with controls showed about 5 TRBV segments more frequent in patients, TRBV5-6, TRBV5-1 and TRBV20-1 among them. The normalized Chao1 diversity of multiple sclerosis patients was significantly lower than that of controls.

This receptor was taken from a girl between 10 and 17 years old with multiple sclerosis. This chain links TRBV20-1 with TRBJ2-3; TRBD2 aligns across 10 bases. Material for sequencing was blood. The CDR3 region has the DNA TGCAGTGCTAGAGCGCTAGCGGGAGTCACAGATACGCAGTATTTT. This codes for CSARALAGVTDTQYF.